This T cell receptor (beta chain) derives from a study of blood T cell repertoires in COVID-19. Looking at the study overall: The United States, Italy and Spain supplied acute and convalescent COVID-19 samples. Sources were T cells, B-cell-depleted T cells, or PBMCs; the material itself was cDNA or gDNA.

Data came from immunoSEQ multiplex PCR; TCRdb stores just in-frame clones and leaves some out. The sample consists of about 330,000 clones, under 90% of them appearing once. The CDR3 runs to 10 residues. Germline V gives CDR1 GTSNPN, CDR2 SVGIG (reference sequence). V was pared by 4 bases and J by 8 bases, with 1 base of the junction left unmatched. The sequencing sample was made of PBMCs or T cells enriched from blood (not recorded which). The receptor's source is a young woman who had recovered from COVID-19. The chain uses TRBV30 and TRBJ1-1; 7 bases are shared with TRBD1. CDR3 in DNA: TGTGCCTGGAAGGGGGCCGAAGCTTTCTTT. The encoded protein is CAWKGAEAFF.